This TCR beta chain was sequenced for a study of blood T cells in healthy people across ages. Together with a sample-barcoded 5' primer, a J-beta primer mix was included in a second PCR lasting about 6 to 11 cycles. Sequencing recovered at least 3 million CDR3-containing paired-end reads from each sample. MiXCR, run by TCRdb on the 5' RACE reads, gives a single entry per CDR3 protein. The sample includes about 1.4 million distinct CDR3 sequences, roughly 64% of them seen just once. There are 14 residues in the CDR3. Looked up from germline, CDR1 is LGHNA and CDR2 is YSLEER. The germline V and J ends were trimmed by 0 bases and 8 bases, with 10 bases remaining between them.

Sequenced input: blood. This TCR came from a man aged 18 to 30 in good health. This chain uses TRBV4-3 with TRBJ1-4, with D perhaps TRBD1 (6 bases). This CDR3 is CASSQEGGEEKLFF. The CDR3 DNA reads TGCGCCAGCAGCCAAGAAGGGGGGGAGGAAAAACTGTTTTTT.